Each of the 10 T cell receptor beta chains below was sequenced from the same sample in a study of blood T cell repertoires in COVID-19. TCRdb keeps only in-frame clones here, not all; method: immunoSEQ multiplex PCR. The sample has 280,000 or so clones; approximately 85% are singletons. The sequencing sample was made of peripheral blood. Receptor source: a young man with active or convalescent COVID-19.

The chain recombines TRBV5-6 with TRBJ1-1; 7 bases are a match to TRBD1. The V segment lost 7 bases and the J segment 3 bases; nucleotides outside the gene matches: 15. Germline assignment: CDR1 SGHDT and CDR2 YYEEEE. CDR3 length equals 16 residues. The CDR3 is CASYTKGQNVDTEAFF. In DNA, the CDR3 is TGTGCCAGCTATACGAAGGGACAGAATGTGGACACTGAAGCTTTCTTT.

This chain links TRBV12-2 with TRBJ2-2; the tabulated D call, TRBD2, remains unverified against the DNA. TRBV12-2 is noted as a pseudogene. The CDR3 is made up of 17 amino acids. CDR3 bases: TGTGCAAGTCGCCTCGGACTAGCGGGGGGGGCGGCCGGGGAGCTGTTTTTT. Its protein product is CASRLGLAGGAAGELFF.

The rearrangement joins TRBV19 to TRBJ1-1; TRBD1 aligns across 7 bases. The CDR3 contains 13 residues. Germline V CDR1 and CDR2: LNHDA, SQIVND (reference sequence). The ends lost 7 bases at V and 1 base at J; junction bases unmatched: 3. Written as DNA, the CDR3 is TGTGCCAGTATTCGGACAGGGAACACTGAAGCTTTCTTT. Translated: CASIRTGNTEAFF.

The chain recombines TRBV12-3 or TRBV12-4 with TRBJ2-7, with D possibly being TRBD2 (6 bases). Trimming took off 5 bases at V and 5 bases at J, with 10 bases between the two ends. This CDR3 region has 12 residues. CDR3 in amino acids: CASSVGTDEQYF. In nucleotides, the CDR3 is TGTGCCAGCAGTGTGGGGACTGACGAGCAGTACTTC.

The J gene is TRBJ1-4, the V gene TRBV20-1; D is perhaps TRBD1 (5 bases). Germline CDR1 reads DFQATT; CDR2 reads SNEGSKA (reference sequence). V gave up 3 bases and J gave up 10 bases, with 9 bases separating them. This CDR3 is 11 amino acids long. The CDR3 sequence is CSARGRGKLFF. CDR3 sequence (DNA): TGCAGTGCTAGGGGGCGCGGAAAACTGTTTTTT.

The chain uses TRBV27 and TRBJ1-1; D remains unclear. The CDR3 loop spans 13 amino acids. Deletions cut 6 bases from V and 7 bases from J, with 15 bases between. The germline gives CDR1 MNHEY, CDR2 SMNVEV (reference sequence). As DNA, the CDR3 is TGTGCCAGCAGGGGCATGGCCCAAATTGAAGCTTTCTTT. It is translated as CASRGMAQIEAFF.

The V gene is TRBV3-1 (or the pseudogene TRBV3-2), the J gene TRBJ2-3, with D tentatively TRBD1 (5 bases). The length of the CDR3 is 13 residues. The V and J ends lost 5 bases and 5 bases respectively, with 11 bases between them. Germline assignment: CDR1 LGHDT and CDR2 YNNKEL (reference sequence). The CDR3 DNA sequence: TGTGCCAGCAGCTGGGGCGCAGTAGATACGCAGTATTTT. Translation gives CASSWGAVDTQYF.

V usage is TRBV19 and J usage is TRBJ1-1; weak D call: TRBD1 (6 bases). Germline loops: CDR1 LNHDA, CDR2 SQIVND (reference sequence). V was pared by 7 bases and J by 0 bases, with 15 bases between. The length of the CDR3 is 15 residues. The CDR3 nucleotides read TGTGCCAGTACGGTGGGACACTCATTGAACACTGAAGCTTTCTTT. Amino acids: CASTVGHSLNTEAFF.

The rearrangement links TRBV7-9 to TRBJ2-2; TRBD2 agrees at 8 bases. This CDR3 contains 16 residues. J was trimmed by 7 bases and V by 5 bases; bases with no gene match: 12. Germline V gene sequence: CDR1 SEHNR, CDR2 FQNEAQ (reference sequence). CDR3 protein: CASSPRTSGISGELFF. The CDR3 nucleotides are TGTGCCAGCAGCCCACGTACTAGCGGTATCAGCGGGGAGCTGTTTTTT.

CDR3 sequence: CASSEIGQGSYEQYF. The CDR3 coding sequence is TGTGCCAGCAGTGAGATAGGACAGGGCTCCTACGAGCAGTACTTC. The rearrangement joins TRBV6-1 to TRBJ2-7, with 8 bases fitting TRBD1. Germline V CDR1 and CDR2: MNHNS, SASEGT. The CDR3 is 15 residues long. The V segment lost 3 bases and the J segment 0 bases; nucleotides outside the gene matches: 4.